This T cell receptor beta chain was retrieved from a study of Tregs in tolerant kidney transplant recipients. TCRdb's copy holds only in-frame clones and misses some; the assay was immunoSEQ multiplex PCR. Among roughly 120,000 clones listed, about 90% were seen once. Comment on this clone: Its cognate antigen is unknown.

Unstimulated Tregs (CD4+CD25+CD127-) and CD4+CD25- non-Tregs were sorted from PBMCs. Study outcomes and limitations: Validation in larger populations is needed because few patients were studied.

The TCR was taken from a human donor in good health. The sequenced sample consisted of CD4+ T cells from blood.

Written as DNA, the CDR3 is TGCGCCAGCAGCTTGGAAGGACAGTCGGTGGGAGCTTTCTTT. It encodes CASSLEGQSVGAFF. The genes are TRBV5-1 and TRBJ1-1; perhaps TRBD1 as D (6 bases). CDR1 is SGHRS and CDR2 is YFSETQ in the germline V gene. The CDR3 runs to 14 residues. Trimming pared 0 bases from V and 10 bases from J, leaving 16 bases between.